Listed below are T cell receptor beta chains from one sample, sequenced in a study of identical twins. Each CDR3 protein gets one entry after TCRdb re-called the 5' RACE reads with MiXCR. The sample includes about 240,000 distinct CDR3 sequences, over 9.5% seen only once; the top ten take more than 8%. Input material: memory T cells sorted from blood. Receptor source: a man between 50 and 59 years old in good health. CDR3s include the opening cysteine and the closing phenylalanine or tryptophan. Fields, in order: D gene, V gene, clone size, J gene, CDR3 protein, CDR3 DNA. D genes are given only for firm matches. Only part of the rows carry a size: once, few, many, or a class if the clone is expanded.

TRBD2	TRBV12-3/TRBV12-4	many	TRBJ2-7	CASSDYRTSGRAYEQYF	TGTGCCAGCAGTGATTATAGGACTAGCGGGAGGGCCTACGAGCAGTACTTC
TRBD2	TRBV27	many	TRBJ2-7	CASSPSITSGRAYEQYF	TGTGCCAGCAGCCCATCAATAACTAGCGGGAGGGCCTACGAGCAGTACTTC
NA	TRBV25-1	NA	TRBJ2-6	CASSEPGSLGANVLTF	TGTGCCAGCAGTGAACCTGGGAGTCTGGGGGCCAACGTCCTGACTTTC
TRBD2	TRBV5-1	NA	TRBJ2-1	CARMMTSGISYNEQFF	TGCGCCAGGATGATGACTAGCGGAATCTCCTACAATGAGCAGTTCTTC
NA	TRBV15	many	TRBJ2-1	CATSSSGLPKSGYNEQFF	TGTGCCACCAGCAGTAGTGGCCTCCCCAAGTCGGGATACAATGAGCAGTTCTTC
TRBD2	TRBV10-3	few	TRBJ2-1	CAISDLGTRSHNEQFF	TGTGCCATCAGTGACCTTGGGACTAGGAGTCACAATGAGCAGTTCTTC
NA	TRBV4-3	few	TRBJ2-1	CASSQAARAYAYNEQFF	TGCGCCAGCAGCCAAGCGGCTCGAGCTTACGCCTACAATGAGCAGTTCTTC
NA	TRBV12-3/TRBV12-4	few	TRBJ2-7	CASRRDSWGYEQYF	TGTGCCAGCAGAAGGGACTCGTGGGGCTACGAGCAGTACTTC
NA	TRBV3-1	NA	TRBJ1-5	CASSPGGGVRQPQHF	TGTGCCAGCAGCCCCGGCGGCGGGGTACGGCAGCCCCAGCATTTT
NA	TRBV5-1	many	TRBJ2-1	CASSPIAGVNEQFF	TGCGCCAGCAGCCCCATTGCAGGGGTCAATGAGCAGTTCTTC
NA	TRBV25-1	NA	TRBJ2-5	CASGQQGPQETQYF	TGTGCCAGCGGCCAACAGGGCCCCCAAGAGACCCAGTACTTC
NA	TRBV7-2	NA	TRBJ2-1	CASSQSRNWNNEQFF	TGTGCCAGCAGCCAATCGCGAAACTGGAACAATGAGCAGTTCTTC
TRBD2	TRBV7-8	few	TRBJ2-4	CASSLAVREGRFRAKNIQYF	TGTGCCAGCAGCTTGGCGGTGCGGGAGGGCCGATTTAGAGCCAAAAACATTCAGTACTTC
NA	TRBV4-2	many	TRBJ2-1	CASSQEEDARDYNEQFF	TGTGCCAGCAGCCAAGAGGAGGACGCAAGAGACTACAATGAGCAGTTCTTC
NA	TRBV4-2	NA	TRBJ2-2	CASSQVRGRNTGELFF	TGTGCCAGCAGCCAAGTGAGGGGCAGAAACACCGGGGAGCTGTTTTTT
NA	TRBV28	few	TRBJ2-5	CASSFLRGYQETQYF	TGTGCCAGCAGTTTTTTGCGGGGTTACCAAGAGACCCAGTACTTC
TRBD2	TRBV7-3	few	TRBJ2-1	CASSLLGGRTNEQFF	TGTGCCAGCAGCTTATTGGGCGGGAGAACCAATGAGCAGTTCTTC
NA	TRBV3-1	many	TRBJ2-1	CASSSAGGLNEQFF	TGTGCCAGCAGCAGTGCTGGGGGCCTAAATGAGCAGTTCTTC
NA	TRBV5-1	NA	TRBJ2-2	CASSPRTDPGTGELFF	TGCGCCAGCAGCCCGAGGACGGATCCGGGCACCGGGGAGCTGTTTTTT
NA	TRBV20-1	NA	TRBJ2-3	CSATASTDTQYF	TGCAGTGCCACGGCAAGCACAGATACGCAGTATTTT
NA	TRBV28	NA	TRBJ2-7	CASSLSVGGPFPYEQYF	TGTGCCAGCAGTTTGAGTGTGGGGGGGCCATTCCCCTACGAGCAGTACTTC
TRBD2	TRBV5-1	many	TRBJ2-1	CASSPGTSGNNEQFF	TGCGCCAGCAGTCCTGGGACTAGCGGCAACAATGAGCAGTTCTTC
TRBD2	TRBV3-1	NA	TRBJ2-3	CASTPFAPSGGAPTDTQYF	TGTGCCAGCACCCCCTTTGCCCCTAGCGGGGGCGCCCCCACAGATACGCAGTATTTT
TRBD2	TRBV6-2/TRBV6-3	many	TRBJ2-1	CASSFNQLAGVDNEQFF	TGTGCCAGCAGTTTCAACCAACTAGCGGGAGTCGACAATGAGCAGTTCTTC
NA	TRBV6-5	many	TRBJ2-3	CASSYLGTSTDTQYF	TGTGCCAGCAGTTACCTAGGGACTAGCACAGATACGCAGTATTTT
TRBD1	TRBV6-5	NA	TRBJ1-2	CASRLQGTYGYTF	TGTGCCAGCAGATTACAGGGGACCTATGGCTACACCTTC
NA	TRBV5-1	NA	TRBJ2-5	CASSIGWEPRRETQYF	TGCGCCAGCAGCATTGGGTGGGAGCCACGTCGGGAGACCCAGTACTTC
NA	TRBV5-1	many	TRBJ1-1	CASSPRWGGPVNTEAFF	TGCGCCAGCAGTCCCCGGTGGGGGGGCCCCGTCAACACTGAAGCTTTCTTT
NA	TRBV5-1	many	TRBJ1-1	CASSLGSGHAGTEAFF	TGCGCCAGCAGCTTGGGGTCAGGACACGCGGGCACTGAAGCTTTCTTT
NA	TRBV18	many	TRBJ2-5	CASSPPFKTGKETQYF	TGTGCCAGCTCACCTCCCTTTAAAACAGGGAAAGAGACCCAGTACTTC
NA	TRBV4-3	many	TRBJ2-2	CASSQNRRTGELFF	TGCGCCAGCAGCCAAAATCGGAGAACCGGGGAGCTGTTTTTT
NA	TRBV7-2	many	TRBJ2-3	CASSKRPSTDTQYF	TGTGCCAGCAGCAAAAGACCTAGCACAGATACGCAGTATTTT
NA	TRBV5-5	many	TRBJ1-1	CASSLWANTEAFF	TGTGCCAGCAGCTTGTGGGCGAACACTGAAGCTTTCTTT
TRBD1	TRBV4-1	NA	TRBJ2-1	CASSPGQAHEQFF	TGCGCCAGCAGCCCGGGACAGGCCCATGAGCAGTTCTTC
TRBD1	TRBV28	few	TRBJ2-1	CASRSGQGFYNEQFF	TGTGCCAGCAGGTCCGGACAGGGATTCTACAATGAGCAGTTCTTC
TRBD2	TRBV9	NA	TRBJ2-5	CASSAGTSGRQTQYF	TGTGCCAGCAGCGCCGGGACTAGCGGTCGGCAGACCCAGTACTTC
TRBD2	TRBV5-1	many	TRBJ2-3	CASSPLTSGGTDTQYF	TGCGCCAGCAGTCCACTTACTAGCGGGGGCACAGATACGCAGTATTTT
NA	TRBV5-1	NA	TRBJ1-6	CASKKDPKVNSPLHF	TGCGCCAGCAAGAAGGATCCAAAGGTGAATTCACCCCTCCACTTT
TRBD2	TRBV7-8	few	TRBJ2-1	CASSPKTSSTYNEQFF	TGTGCCAGCAGCCCTAAGACTAGCTCAACCTACAATGAGCAGTTCTTC
TRBD2	TRBV28	many	TRBJ2-1	CASRRLAGGGYNEQFF	TGTGCCAGCAGGAGACTAGCGGGAGGCGGTTACAATGAGCAGTTCTTC
NA	TRBV20-1	NA	TRBJ2-5	CSAAVRGQETQYF	TGCAGTGCTGCCGTTAGGGGGCAAGAGACCCAGTACTTC
NA	TRBV6-5	NA	TRBJ2-2	CASSYSNQRTGELFF	TGTGCCAGCAGTTACTCAAACCAGCGGACCGGGGAGCTGTTTTTT
TRBD2	TRBV7-2	many	TRBJ2-5	CASTRGGGSATQYF	TGTGCCAGCACCCGGGGGGGAGGGTCCGCGACCCAGTACTTC
NA	TRBV12-3/TRBV12-4	many	TRBJ2-6	CASRSGHSGANVLTF	TGTGCCAGCAGATCAGGCCACTCTGGGGCCAACGTCCTGACTTTC
NA	TRBV20-1	few	TRBJ2-1	CSATYSGPTYNEQFF	TGCAGTGCTACTTATAGCGGTCCTACCTACAATGAGCAGTTCTTC
NA	TRBV10-1	many	TRBJ2-7	CASSESATVYEQYF	TGCGCCAGCAGTGAGTCCGCCACGGTTTACGAGCAGTACTTC
TRBD2	TRBV7-9	few	TRBJ2-1	CASTFEWGGPYNEQFF	TGTGCCAGCACCTTCGAATGGGGAGGGCCATACAATGAGCAGTTCTTC
NA	TRBV6-5	NA	TRBJ2-5	CASSYSSDVRGTQYF	TGTGCCAGCAGTTACTCTAGTGACGTCCGGGGGACCCAGTACTTC
NA	TRBV20-1	many	TRBJ2-4	CSASSGRNIQYF	TGCAGTGCTAGCTCCGGACGAAACATTCAGTACTTC
NA	TRBV4-3	NA	TRBJ1-5	CASSRALDQPQHF	TGCGCCAGCAGCCGCGCGTTAGATCAGCCCCAGCATTTT
TRBD2	TRBV12-3/TRBV12-4	few	TRBJ2-1	CASSSLLLAGNEQFF	TGTGCCAGCAGTTCCCTTTTACTAGCGGGAAATGAGCAGTTCTTC
NA	TRBV7-2	NA	TRBJ1-2	CASSFTKDYGYTF	TGTGCCAGCAGCTTCACCAAGGACTATGGCTACACCTTC
NA	TRBV11-2	few	TRBJ2-7	CASGPGTHSYEQYF	TGTGCCAGCGGCCCCGGGACGCATTCCTACGAGCAGTACTTC
TRBD1	TRBV6-2/TRBV6-3	few	TRBJ1-1	CASRRTGWQVNTEAFF	TGTGCCAGCAGGAGGACAGGATGGCAAGTGAACACTGAAGCTTTCTTT
NA	TRBV29-1	few	TRBJ2-7	CSVVGGSYEQYF	TGCAGCGTTGTAGGAGGATCCTACGAGCAGTACTTC